Shown below are 10 T cell receptor beta chains from a single sample sequenced in a study of blood T cell repertoires in COVID-19. Clones were read by immunoSEQ multiplex PCR, and TCRdb kept only the in-frame ones, dropping some. Of roughly 290,000 clones detected, around 85% appear once; the ten largest clones hold 4% to 5%. Sequenced input: peripheral blood. These receptors came from a woman aged 45-59 years with active or convalescent COVID-19.

This chain connects TRBV27 to TRBJ1-6, with 7 bases fitting TRBD1. The CDR3 length is 15 residues. Germline CDR1 and CDR2: MNHEY and SMNVEV (reference sequence). V trimming: 4 bases; J trimming: 9 bases; junction bases outside the gene matches: 9. The chain's CDR3 is CASSSQTGWASPLHF. CDR3 coding DNA: TGTGCCAGCAGTTCACAGACAGGGTGGGCTTCACCCCTCCACTTT.

The DNA for the CDR3 is TGTGCCAGTAGTATCGGGCGGGAAGTGCGTGAAGAGACCCAGTACTTC. Its protein product is CASSIGREVREETQYF. The rearrangement uses TRBV19 and TRBJ2-5, with D possibly being TRBD2 (6 bases). Trimming cost V 3 bases and J 3 bases, with 17 bases left between them. The CDR3 consists of 16 residues. Germline assignment: CDR1 LNHDA and CDR2 SQIVND (reference sequence). Combining the CDR3 with reference TRBV19 and TRBJ2-5 gives the whole variable domain DGGITQSPKYLFRKEGQNVTLSCEQNLNHDAMYWYRQDPGQGLRLIYYSQIVNDFQKGDIAEGYSVSREKKESFPLTVTSAQKNPTAFYLCASSIGREVREETQYFGPGTRLLVL.

V and J are TRBV11-2 and TRBJ2-3; a weak D match, TRBD2 (6 bases). CDR1 is SGHAT and CDR2 is FQNNGV in the germline V gene. The ends were cut back, 2 bases at V and 3 bases at J, with 18 bases in the middle. CDR3 length: 17 residues. The CDR3: CASSLWSSGGGTDTQYF. CDR3 nucleotides: TGTGCCAGCAGCTTATGGAGCTCCGGGGGAGGTACAGATACGCAGTATTTT.

This clone was seen a handful of times. The rearrangement uses TRBV27 and TRBJ1-2; D is unresolved. The germline V gene has CDR1 MNHEY and CDR2 SMNVEV (reference sequence). CDR3 length equals 12 residues. Deletions cut 4 bases from V and 4 bases from J, with 7 bases between. CDR3 DNA: TGTGCCAGCAGTTCAGGCAGCTATGGCTACACCTTC. It yields the protein CASSSGSYGYTF.

The chain couples TRBV4-1 to TRBJ2-7, with a possible D match to TRBD1 (5 bases). V was clipped by 3 bases and J by 4 bases, with 10 bases between them. CDR1 and CDR2 from the germline V gene are MGHRA and YSYEKL. The CDR3 loop spans 13 amino acids. The CDR3: CASSQVQGYEQYF. In nucleotides, the CDR3 is TGCGCCAGCAGCCAGGTTCAGGGTTACGAGCAGTACTTC.

The rearrangement joins TRBV3-1 (or the pseudogene TRBV3-2) to TRBJ1-1; a weak D match, TRBD1 (6 bases). CDR1 and CDR2 from the germline V gene are LGHDT and YNNKEL (reference sequence). The CDR3 sequence is 15 residues long. Trimming cost V 0 bases and J 5 bases, with 13 bases left between them. CDR3 sequence: CASSQEAGEGTEAFF. The CDR3 DNA reads TGTGCCAGCAGCCAAGAGGCAGGGGAGGGGACTGAAGCTTTCTTT.

This clone was detected a few times. The V and J genes are TRBV2 and TRBJ2-3; 10 bases align to TRBD2. CDR1 and CDR2 from the germline V gene are SNHLY and FYNNEI. There are 14 residues in the CDR3. V trimming: 4 bases; J trimming: 9 bases; junction bases outside the gene matches: 7. In DNA, the CDR3 is TGTGCCAGCAGTGGAAGCGGGAGGGCCGACACGCAGTATTTT. Translating gives CASSGSGRADTQYF.

The chain is built from TRBV27 and TRBJ1-2, with a tentative D call TRBD1 (6 bases). CDR3 length: 15 amino acids. Looked up from germline, CDR1 is MNHEY and CDR2 is SMNVEV (reference sequence). The V end lost 0 bases, the J end lost 2 bases, and 10 bases lay between the germline ends. CDR3 loop: CASSLSGGLNYGYTF. The CDR3 DNA reads TGTGCCAGCAGTTTATCTGGGGGCCTGAACTATGGCTACACCTTC.

The rearrangement joins TRBV6-1 to TRBJ1-2; TRBD1 agrees at 10 bases. The CDR3 loop spans 15 amino acids. The J segment lost 4 bases and the V segment lost 1 base, leaving 3 bases of the junction unmatched. Germline CDR1 reads MNHNS; CDR2 reads SASEGT. The CDR3 region is CASSEETGGFYGYTF. As DNA, the CDR3 is TGTGCCAGCAGTGAAGAGACAGGGGGCTTCTATGGCTACACCTTC.

The CDR3 sequence: CSDRLAAYNEQFF. The CDR3 DNA reads TGCAGCGATCGACTAGCAGCCTACAATGAGCAGTTCTTC. This chain connects TRBV29-1 to TRBJ2-1, with 7 bases identical to TRBD2. The V segment lost 7 bases and the J segment 2 bases; nucleotides outside the gene matches: 5. The germline V gene has CDR1 SQVTM and CDR2 ANQGSEA. The CDR3 loop spans 13 amino acids.